A single sample is the source of the 6 T cell receptor beta chains below, sequenced in a study of T-cell reconstitution after alpha-beta-depleted transplantation in children. Library preparation (for TCRbeta) was performed with unique molecular identifiers. TCRdb re-called the PCR reads through MiXCR, storing one row per CDR3 protein. The sample carries about 480,000 distinct CDR3 sequences, under 15% recorded once. The sample consisted of PBMCs from the stem cell graft donor, taken from the stem cell graft. The receptors come from a human donor who donated a stem cell graft to a child with combined immunodeficiency.

This clonotype was seen many times. The V gene is TRBV27, the J gene TRBJ2-7; TRBD1 matches 10 bases. Germline V gene lookup returns CDR1 MNHEY and CDR2 SMNVEV (reference sequence). The V segment lost 6 bases and the J segment 4 bases; nucleotides outside the gene matches: 9. The CDR3 has 15 amino acids. The CDR3 sequence is CASSSWDRGIYEQYF. As DNA, the CDR3 is TGTGCCAGCAGCTCCTGGGACAGGGGCATTTACGAGCAGTACTTC.

The chain is built from TRBV4-1 and TRBJ1-5; D is possibly TRBD1 (5 bases). In germline, CDR1 is MGHRA, CDR2 YSYEKL. The CDR3 has 15 amino acids. V lost 2 bases, J lost 1 base, and 9 bases lay in between. The CDR3 region is CASSQNRDSNQPQHF. The CDR3 bases are TGCGCCAGCAGCCAAAACCGGGACAGCAATCAGCCCCAGCATTTT.

This clonotype has more than one count but fewer than ten. The chain is built from TRBV6-2 or TRBV6-3 and TRBJ2-7; 7 bases fit TRBD1. After removal of 5 bases from V and 7 bases from J, the junction contained 14 bases not matched to a gene. The germline V gene has CDR1 MNHEY and CDR2 SVGEGT. This CDR3 spans 15 amino acids. The CDR3 protein is CASSRQGVSLWEQYF. CDR3 sequence (DNA): TGTGCCAGCAGTCGACAGGGAGTAAGCTTATGGGAGCAGTACTTC.

This clonotype is judged medium-sized. CDR3 coding DNA: TGCGCCAGCAGCTTGGGAGCAGTTTCTAATGAAAAACTGTTTTTT. Encoded protein: CASSLGAVSNEKLFF. This chain connects TRBV5-1 to TRBJ1-4, with D unresolved. V gave up 0 bases and J gave up 3 bases, with 9 bases separating them. The CDR3 sequence is 15 residues long. Germline V gene sequence: CDR1 SGHRS, CDR2 YFSETQ.

In this sample, this clonotype turned up many times. The chain recombines TRBV29-1 with TRBJ1-1; 8 bases fit TRBD1. CDR3 length: 14 residues. From germline, CDR1 is SQVTM and CDR2 ANQGSEA. V trimming: 2 bases; J trimming: 3 bases; junction bases outside the gene matches: 5. Here the CDR3 DNA reads TGCAGCGTTGAAAGGCAGGGGGCGTACACTGAAGCTTTCTTT. Protein product: CSVERQGAYTEAFF.

The V gene is TRBV20-1, the J gene TRBJ1-5, with unresolved D. The CDR3 totals 13 residues. Per the germline V gene, CDR1 is DFQATT and CDR2 is SNEGSKA (reference sequence). V was clipped by 2 bases and J by 0 bases, with 5 bases between them. The CDR3 sequence is CSARQFSNQPQHF. In DNA, the CDR3 is TGCAGTGCTAGACAGTTTAGCAATCAGCCCCAGCATTTT.